The 13 T cell receptor beta chains below were found in one sample sequenced in a study of blood T cell repertoires in COVID-19. Libraries were prepared by immunoSEQ multiplex PCR; TCRdb keeps only in-frame clonotypes and omits some of them. The sample lists 100,000 to 150,000 clones, about three quarters occurring once. The material sequenced was peripheral blood. These receptors all stem from a woman in her sixties or seventies with acute or convalescent COVID-19.

CDR3 DNA: TGTGCCAGCAGCAAAGGAGGTAGCGGAAACACCGGGGAGCTGTTTTTT. It codes for CASSKGGSGNTGELFF. This rearrangement joins TRBV21-1 to TRBJ2-2; no check of the table's D call, TRBD2, against the DNA was made. TRBV21-1 is a pseudogene locus. This CDR3 has 16 amino acids.

V usage is TRBV6-9 and J usage is TRBJ1-1; TRBD1 agrees at 9 bases. The CDR3 is made up of 15 amino acids. V lost 7 bases to trimming and J lost 3 bases; unmatched junction nucleotides: 9. The germline V gene encodes CDR1 MNHGY and CDR2 SVAAGI. CDR3 in DNA: TGTGCCAGCAACCGGGACAGGGCGAGATACACTGAAGCTTTCTTT. The encoded protein is CASNRDRARYTEAFF.

This chain uses TRBV19 with TRBJ2-3; 10 bases agree with TRBD2. Germline V gene sequence: CDR1 LNHDA, CDR2 SQIVND (reference sequence). CDR3 length: 15 amino acids. Trimming removed 8 bases from V and 2 bases from J; junction bases left unmatched: 7. As DNA, the CDR3 is TGTGCCAGTGGACGACTAGCGGGCCACACAGATACGCAGTATTTT. Amino acid sequence: CASGRLAGHTDTQYF. The full variable domain, with the rest looked up from reference TRBV19 and TRBJ2-3, is DGGITQSPKYLFRKEGQNVTLSCEQNLNHDAMYWYRQDPGQGLRLIYYSQIVNDFQKGDIAEGYSVSREKKESFPLTVTSAQKNPTAFYLCASGRLAGHTDTQYFGPGTRLTVL.

The chain employs TRBV7-9 and TRBJ2-2; no firm D call. The CDR3 is 14 amino acids. Germline lookup yields CDR1 SEHNR and CDR2 FQNEAQ (reference sequence). Trimming removed 0 bases at V and 0 bases at J, with 2 bases between. The CDR3: CASSLASNTGELFF. The CDR3 DNA reads TGTGCCAGCAGCTTAGCCTCGAACACCGGGGAGCTGTTTTTT.

J is TRBJ2-7 and V is TRBV3-1 (or the pseudogene TRBV3-2); 9 nucleotides agree with TRBD1. V was pared by 9 bases and J by 1 base, with 1 base of the junction left unmatched. The CDR3 runs to 12 residues. CDR1 and CDR2 from the germline V gene are LGHDT and YNNKEL (reference sequence). This chain's CDR3 is CARGQGSYEQYF. The CDR3 DNA reads TGTGCCAGGGGACAGGGATCCTACGAGCAGTACTTC.

The genes are TRBV11-3 and TRBJ1-1; 8 nucleotides agree with TRBD1. The germline CDR1 and CDR2 sequences are SGHNT and YENEEA. J lost 3 bases, V lost 1 base, and 16 bases had no gene match. This CDR3 region has 19 residues. CDR3 DNA: TGTGCCAGCAGCTTAGCTTTCCCAACCTTGGACAGGGAGGACACTGAAGCTTTCTTT. Its translation: CASSLAFPTLDREDTEAFF.

The chain employs TRBV28 and TRBJ2-7; possibly TRBD1 for D (5 bases). This CDR3 is 14 amino acids long. Trimming removed 3 bases from V and 2 bases from J, with 11 bases in between. The germline V gene has CDR1 MDHEN and CDR2 SYDVKM. This chain's CDR3 is CASSFSRVPYEQYF. Written as DNA, the CDR3 is TGTGCCAGCAGTTTCAGCAGGGTCCCCTACGAGCAGTACTTC.

The V and J genes are TRBV28 and TRBJ2-3; 9 nucleotides line up with TRBD2. Germline CDR1 reads MDHEN; CDR2 reads SYDVKM. With V trimmed by 7 bases and J by 0 bases, 8 bases remained unmatched. The CDR3 contains 16 residues. The CDR3 loop reads CASTAGTSSSTDTQYF. As DNA, the CDR3 is TGTGCCAGCACCGCAGGGACTAGCAGTAGCACAGATACGCAGTATTTT.

DNA for the CDR3: TGTGCCAGCAGTCCGAGGACAGCGTCCGAGGCCCAGCATTTT. Translated, it gives CASSPRTASEAQHF. V and J are TRBV2 and TRBJ1-5, with D possibly matching TRBD1 (6 bases). Germline V lookup: CDR1 SNHLY, CDR2 FYNNEI. This CDR3 region has 14 residues. V was shortened by 5 bases and J by 11 bases, with 19 bases between the two germline ends.

V is TRBV18 and J is TRBJ2-3; D gene uncertain. Trimming removed 2 bases at V and 14 bases at J, with 14 bases between. The CDR3 length is 12 residues. The germline V gene encodes CDR1 KGHSH and CDR2 LQKENI. The CDR3 DNA reads TGTGCCAGCTCACCAGCCTCTGCAGATATGTATTTT. This gives the protein CASSPASADMYF. Full variable domain (remainder filled in from reference TRBV18 and TRBJ2-3): NAGVMQNPRHLVRRRGQEARLRCSPMKGHSHVYWYRQLPEEGLKFMVYLQKENIIDESGMPKERFSAEFPKEGPSILRIQQVVRGDSAAYFCASSPASADMYFGPGTRLTVL.

This rearrangement joins TRBV7-8 to TRBJ2-1; maybe TRBD2 (6 bases). The CDR3 spans 15 residues. V gave up 3 bases and J gave up 8 bases, with 17 bases separating them. Per germline, CDR1 SGHVS and CDR2 FQNEAQ. The CDR3 sequence: CASSLQGLGVDEQFF. The CDR3 nucleotides are TGTGCCAGCAGCTTGCAGGGACTTGGAGTCGATGAGCAGTTCTTC.

This chain links TRBV29-1 with TRBJ2-5, with 9 bases identical to TRBD2. CDR1 and CDR2 from the germline V gene are SQVTM and ANQGSEA. The junction had 5 bases not matched to a gene; V was cut back by 7 bases and J by 2 bases. The CDR3 length is 13 residues. The CDR3 DNA follows: TGCAGCGCCACGCGGGGGGGACAAGAGACCCAGTACTTC. Protein: CSATRGGQETQYF.

CDR3 nucleotides: TGTGCCAGCAGCTTGGCGCTACTAGCGGGAGGGTCTTGGAATGAGCAGTTCTTC. It is translated as CASSLALLAGGSWNEQFF. The chain is built from TRBV5-8 and TRBJ2-1; 13 bases map to TRBD2. This CDR3 region has 18 residues. V gave up 0 bases and J gave up 7 bases; unmatched junction bases: 10. Germline values: CDR1 SGHTS, CDR2 YDEGEE.